Detailed here is one T cell receptor beta chain. The antigen it binds to is not known. Base qualities are not recorded, but no much larger clone differs from it by a single base. In light of the paper, this sample's time point label describes: week 5, during vaccination. Each vaccine dose, consisting of 300 ug of a 20-mer mutant IDH1 peptide in Montanide, was administered subcutaneously with topical imiquimod. Newly diagnosed WHO grade 3 or 4 IDH1-mutant astrocytomas showing loss of nuclear ATRX were present in the donors. The samples were drawn from NOA16, a multicentre, single-arm, open-label phase I trial in Germany that tested a mutant IDH1 peptide vaccine in humans for the first time. Genomic DNA for TCRB sequencing was extracted from EDTA blood using the DNeasy Blood and Tissue Kit. This sample was included in a study of a mutant IDH1 vaccine in newly diagnosed glioma (TCRdb year 2021). Some background on the complete study: Patients received eight vaccinations in weeks 1, 3, 5, 7, 11, 15, 19 and 23, corresponding to visits V03 through V10. Of the 32 patients who were treated, approximately 60% were male and roughly 40% were female, and the mean age was approximately 40 years. Before enrollment, most patients had been given radiochemotherapy with temozolomide as standard therapy, while the rest had received either radiotherapy alone or temozolomide alone. Peripheral blood samples were drawn at six visits, namely V03 (baseline), V05, V07, V10, V12 and V13. For exploratory analyses, 25 to 30 treated patients had longitudinal TCRB deep sequencing done wherever samples were available. Vaccination started 4-6 weeks after radiotherapy alone, or was given together with temozolomide cycles in the groups whose treatment included chemotherapy. Study-level results and caveats: Across multiple MHC alleles, vaccine-induced immune responses were seen in 85% to 95% of patients. Changes in the top peripheral T cell clonotypes picked up by TCRB sequencing did not appear to be linked to pseudoprogression. Selection of PBMC samples for TCRB deep sequencing was based on availability. The authors noted that analyses of patient blood samples could not be reproduced because of sample limitations.

To prepare the library, the immunoSEQ multiplex PCR assay was applied. The hsTCRB Kit was used according to the manufacturer's protocol to amplify rearranged TCR beta chain sequences. Sequencing of TCRB libraries was carried out on an Illumina MiSeq. The published analysis was carried out like this. The kit vendor's proprietary platform handled demultiplexing, trimming and gene mapping. The immuneACCESS repertoire file appears here via TCRdb, limited to in-frame rearrangements. These files lack a portion of the clones; in checked studies, under half of the deficit traces to unresolved V genes, and the cause of the others is not known. V and J calls and clone size are given by that table; D and trimming were obtained from the DNA. This sample holds tens of thousands of clones; about four fifths were observed only once. The top ten clonotypes cover roughly 22% of the sample. The input for sequencing was PBMCs, taken from a glioma patient whose treatment included an IDH1 peptide vaccine. The sequence was collected from a young man with glioma.

The CDR3 reads CATSRETGGSYEQYF. The sequenced DNA is TGTGCCACCAGCAGGGAGACAGGGGGGAGCTACGAGCAGTACTTC. Rearrangement joined TRBV15 to TRBJ2-7, and 9 junctional nucleotides match TRBD1. The germline V end is reduced by 3 bases and the J end by 3 bases; junction bases left unmatched: 6. The CDR3 has 15 amino acids, counting the end cysteine and phenylalanine. Kept here is only the CDR3 DNA, which spans 45 bases and is read in frame from base 1. The CDR1 and CDR2 encoded by the germline V gene (reference sequence) are LNHNV and YYDKDF. With the portions outside the CDR3 filled from the reference TRBV15 and TRBJ2-7 genes, the complete variable region becomes DAMVIQNPRYQVTQFGKPVTLSCSQTLNHNVMYWYQQKSSQAPKLLFHYYDKDFNNEADTPDNFQSRRPNTSFCFLDIRSPGLGDTAMYLCATSRETGGSYEQYFGPGTRLTVT.